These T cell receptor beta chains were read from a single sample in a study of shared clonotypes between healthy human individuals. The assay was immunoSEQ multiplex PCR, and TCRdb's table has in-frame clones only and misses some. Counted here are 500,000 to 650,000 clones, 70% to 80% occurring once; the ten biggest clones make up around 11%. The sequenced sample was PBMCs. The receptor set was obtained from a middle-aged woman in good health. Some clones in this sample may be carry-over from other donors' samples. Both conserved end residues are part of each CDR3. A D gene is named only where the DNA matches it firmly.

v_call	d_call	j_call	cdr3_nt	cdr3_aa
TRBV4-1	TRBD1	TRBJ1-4	TGCGCCAGCAGCCAATGGGGCCAGGGGGAAGGAAAACTGTTTTTT	CASSQWGQGEGKLFF
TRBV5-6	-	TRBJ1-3	TGTGCCAGCAGCTTCGGTGGGACACCTGGAAACACCATATATTTT	CASSFGGTPGNTIYF
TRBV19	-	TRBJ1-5	TGTGCCAGTAGTAACCAGGGCGATGGCAATCAGCCCCAGCATTTT	CASSNQGDGNQPQHF
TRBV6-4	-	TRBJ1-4	TGTGCCAGCAATTTGGGGGCCTCAACTAATGAAAAACTGTTTTTT	CASNLGASTNEKLFF
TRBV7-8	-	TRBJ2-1	TGTGCCAGCAGCTCCCTCAGCGTTCGTCCCTACAATGAGCAGTTCTTC	CASSSLSVRPYNEQFF
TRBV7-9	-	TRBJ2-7	TGTGCCAGCAGCTTCCAGCCGGGCTCGGAGCAGTACTTC	CASSFQPGSEQYF
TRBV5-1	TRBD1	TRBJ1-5	TGCGCCAGCAGCTCGACAGGGAATAGCAATCAGCCCCAGCATTTT	CASSSTGNSNQPQHF
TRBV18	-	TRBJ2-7	TGTGCCAGCTCACCAACAGGCTACGAGCAGTACTTC	CASSPTGYEQYF
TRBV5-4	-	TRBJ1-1	TGTGCCAGCAGCCCAGCCTCTGCAGCCAGGAACACTGAAGCTTTCTTT	CASSPASAARNTEAFF
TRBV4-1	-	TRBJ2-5	TGCGCCAGCAGCCCCGGACACCTCCAAGAGACCCAGTACTTC	CASSPGHLQETQYF
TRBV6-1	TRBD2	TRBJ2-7	TGTGCCAGCAGTACTAGCGAGGTCTACGAGCAGTACTTC	CASSTSEVYEQYF